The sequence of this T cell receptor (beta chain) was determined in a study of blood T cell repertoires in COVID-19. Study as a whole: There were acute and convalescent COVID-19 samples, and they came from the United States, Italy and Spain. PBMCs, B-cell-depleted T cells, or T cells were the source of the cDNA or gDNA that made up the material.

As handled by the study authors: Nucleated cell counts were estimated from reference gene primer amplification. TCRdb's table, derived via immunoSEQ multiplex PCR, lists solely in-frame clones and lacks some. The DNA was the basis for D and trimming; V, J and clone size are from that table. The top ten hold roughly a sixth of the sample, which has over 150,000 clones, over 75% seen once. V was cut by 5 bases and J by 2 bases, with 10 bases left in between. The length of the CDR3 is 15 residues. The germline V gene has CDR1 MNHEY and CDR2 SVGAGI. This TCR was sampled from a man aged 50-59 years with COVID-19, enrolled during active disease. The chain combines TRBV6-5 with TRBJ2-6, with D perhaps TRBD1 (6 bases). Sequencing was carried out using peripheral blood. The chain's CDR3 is CASSPQGPGANVLTF. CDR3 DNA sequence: TGTGCCAGCAGTCCACAGGGACCTGGGGCCAACGTCCTGACTTTC.